This TCR beta chain was found in a study of cytotoxic CD8 clonotypes in ibrutinib-treated CLL. The wider study: Enrolment comprised under twelve relapsed/refractory and approximately 16 treatment-naive patients; 17 were IGHV unmutated. Study-level points and caveats: At ibrutinib response, clonality increased, and at progression it declined back toward baseline. Samples were collected at differing times from sustained-remission and progressing patients.

Germline values: CDR1 LGHNA, CDR2 YSLEER. Trimming took 0 bases from V and 2 from J, leaving 10 bases between them. The CDR3 has 16 amino acids. The assay was immunoSEQ multiplex PCR, and TCRdb's table has in-frame clones only and misses some. This sample has 150,000 or so clones; over 65% occur once, and the top ten carry roughly 1.9%. As concerns this clone: The antigen is unknown.

Here the sequenced sample was PBMCs, taken after 12 months of ibrutinib treatment. This receptor was taken from a human donor with chronic lymphocytic leukemia. The rearrangement links TRBV4-3 to TRBJ2-2, with D unresolved. The CDR3 is CASSQEFKRNTGELFF. The CDR3 nucleotides are TGCGCCAGCAGCCAAGAGTTCAAGCGAAACACCGGGGAGCTGTTTTTT.